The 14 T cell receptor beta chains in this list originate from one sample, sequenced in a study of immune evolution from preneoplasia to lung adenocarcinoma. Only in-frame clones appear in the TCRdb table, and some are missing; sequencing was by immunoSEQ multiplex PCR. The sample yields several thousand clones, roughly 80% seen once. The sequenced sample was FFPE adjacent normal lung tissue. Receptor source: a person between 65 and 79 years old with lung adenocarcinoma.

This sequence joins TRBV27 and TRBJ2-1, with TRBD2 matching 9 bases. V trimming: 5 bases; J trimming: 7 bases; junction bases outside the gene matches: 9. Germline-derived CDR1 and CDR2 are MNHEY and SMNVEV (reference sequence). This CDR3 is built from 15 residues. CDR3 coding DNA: TGTGCCAGCAGTCGGGGACTAGCCACAAGAAATGAGCAGTTCTTC. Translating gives CASSRGLATRNEQFF.

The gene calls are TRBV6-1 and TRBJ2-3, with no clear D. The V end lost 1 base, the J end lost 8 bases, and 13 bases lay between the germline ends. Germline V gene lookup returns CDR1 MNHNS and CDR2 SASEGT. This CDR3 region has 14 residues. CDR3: CASSEDGNPRTQYF. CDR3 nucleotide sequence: TGTGCCAGCAGTGAAGATGGCAACCCCCGTACGCAGTATTTT.

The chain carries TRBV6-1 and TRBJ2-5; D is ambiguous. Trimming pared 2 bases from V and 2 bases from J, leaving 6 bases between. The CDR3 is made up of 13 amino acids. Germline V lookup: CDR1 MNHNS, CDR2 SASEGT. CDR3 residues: CASSELGQETQYF. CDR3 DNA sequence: TGTGCCAGCAGTGAACTAGGTCAAGAGACCCAGTACTTC.

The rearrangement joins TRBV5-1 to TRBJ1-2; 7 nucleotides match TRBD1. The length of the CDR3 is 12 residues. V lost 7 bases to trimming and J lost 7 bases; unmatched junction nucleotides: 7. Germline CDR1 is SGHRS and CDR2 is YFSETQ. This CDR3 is CASRTGEVGYTF. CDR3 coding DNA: TGCGCCAGCCGAACAGGGGAGGTTGGCTACACCTTC.

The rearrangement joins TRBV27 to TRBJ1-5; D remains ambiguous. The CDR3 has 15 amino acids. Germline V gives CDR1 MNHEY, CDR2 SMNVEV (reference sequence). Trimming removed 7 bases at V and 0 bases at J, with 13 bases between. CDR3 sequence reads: CASKRAGGSNQPQHF. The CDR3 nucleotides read TGTGCCAGCAAGAGAGCCGGAGGTAGCAATCAGCCCCAGCATTTT.

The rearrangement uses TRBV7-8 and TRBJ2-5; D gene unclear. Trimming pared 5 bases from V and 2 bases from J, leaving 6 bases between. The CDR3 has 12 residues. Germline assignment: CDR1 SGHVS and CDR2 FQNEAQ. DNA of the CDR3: TGTGCCAGCAGCCAATCACAAGAGACCCAGTACTTC. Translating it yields CASSQSQETQYF.

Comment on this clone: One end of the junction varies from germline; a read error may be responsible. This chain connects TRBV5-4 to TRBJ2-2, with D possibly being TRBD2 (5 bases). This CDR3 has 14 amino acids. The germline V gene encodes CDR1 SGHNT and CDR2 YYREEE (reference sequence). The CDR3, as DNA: TGTGCCAGCAGCCTTACCAGCGAACACCGGGGAGCTGTTTTT. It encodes CASSLTSEHRGAVF. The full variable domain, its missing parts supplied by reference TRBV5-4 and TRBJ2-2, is ETGVTQSPTHLIKTRGQQVTLRCSSQSGHNTVSWYQQALGQGPQFIFQYYREEENGRGNFPPRFSGLQFPNYSSELNVNALELDDSALYLCASSLTSEHRGAVFGEGSRLTVL.

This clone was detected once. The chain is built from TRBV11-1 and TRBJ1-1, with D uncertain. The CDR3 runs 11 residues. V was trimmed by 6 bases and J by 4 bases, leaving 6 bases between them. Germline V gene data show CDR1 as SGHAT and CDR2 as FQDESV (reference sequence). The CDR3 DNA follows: TGTGCCAGCAGTAAGGGCACTGAAGCTTTCTTT. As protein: CASSKGTEAFF.

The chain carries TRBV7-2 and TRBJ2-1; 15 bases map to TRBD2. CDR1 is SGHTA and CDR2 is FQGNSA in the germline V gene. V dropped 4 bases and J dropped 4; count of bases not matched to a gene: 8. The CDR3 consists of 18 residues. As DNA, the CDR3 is TGTGCCAGCAGCTCTACCAAGGGACTAGCGGGGGGTTACAATGAGCAGTTCTTC. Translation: CASSSTKGLAGGYNEQFF.

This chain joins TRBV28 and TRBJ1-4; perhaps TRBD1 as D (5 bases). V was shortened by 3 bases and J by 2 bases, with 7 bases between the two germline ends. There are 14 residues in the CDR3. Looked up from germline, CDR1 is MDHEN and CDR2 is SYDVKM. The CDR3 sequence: CASSFRDTNEKLFF. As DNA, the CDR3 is TGTGCCAGCAGTTTCAGGGACACTAATGAAAAACTGTTTTTT.

CDR3 sequence (DNA): TGTGCCAGCCACAGTGGGACACCTTCCTACGAGCAGTACTTC. Encoded protein: CASHSGTPSYEQYF. The chain recombines TRBV18 with TRBJ2-7; maybe TRBD1 (6 bases). The CDR3 extends over 14 amino acids. The V gene's germline CDR1 is KGHSH and CDR2 LQKENI. Trimming took off 8 bases at V and 1 base at J, with 15 bases between the two ends.

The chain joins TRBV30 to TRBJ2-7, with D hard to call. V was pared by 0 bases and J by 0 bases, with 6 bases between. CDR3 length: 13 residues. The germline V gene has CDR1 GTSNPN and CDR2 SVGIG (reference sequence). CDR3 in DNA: TGTGCCTGGAGTGTCGGACCCTCCTACGAGCAGTACTTC. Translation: CAWSVGPSYEQYF.

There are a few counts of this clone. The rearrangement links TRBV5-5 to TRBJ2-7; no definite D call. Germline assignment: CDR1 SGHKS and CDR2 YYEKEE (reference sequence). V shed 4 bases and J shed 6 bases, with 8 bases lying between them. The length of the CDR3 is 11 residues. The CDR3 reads CASSQASEQYF. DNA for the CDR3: TGTGCCAGCAGCCAAGCGTCCGAGCAGTACTTC.

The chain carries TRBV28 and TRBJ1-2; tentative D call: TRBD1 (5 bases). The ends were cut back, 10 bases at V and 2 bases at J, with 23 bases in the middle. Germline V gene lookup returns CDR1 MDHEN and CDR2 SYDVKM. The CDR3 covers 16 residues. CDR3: CATYGAANLPNYGYTF. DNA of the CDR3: TGTGCCACCTATGGGGCTGCTAATCTACCCAACTATGGCTACACCTTC.